The next 9 T cell receptor beta chains were all read from a single sample in a study of shared clonotypes between healthy human individuals. Sequenced by immunoSEQ multiplex PCR; TCRdb stores in-frame clones only, minus some. The data contain about 2.3 million clones, 85% to 95% of them singletons. The sample was naive CD4+ T cells from PBMCs. Subset noted: CD45RA+ positively selected. These receptors were taken from a man aged 18 to 29 in good health. Some clones in this sample may be carry-over from other donors' samples.

This clone was found once. The chain uses TRBV6-1 and TRBJ2-2; 9 bases match TRBD1. V was clipped by 6 bases and J by 3 bases; unmatched bases: 2. CDR1 and CDR2 (germline): MNHNS, SASEGT. The CDR3 is 14 amino acids. The DNA for the CDR3 is TGTGCCAGCAGCCGACAGGGGGACACCGGGGAGCTGTTTTTT. Translated, it gives CASSRQGDTGELFF.

The chain joins TRBV6-5 to TRBJ1-1; D may be TRBD1 (5 bases). The CDR3 has 15 residues. The V and J ends lost 6 bases and 1 base respectively, with 15 bases between them. Germline V CDR1 and CDR2: MNHEY, SVGAGI. The CDR3 here is CASRRDGLRNTEAFF. The DNA for the CDR3 is TGTGCCAGCAGGAGGGACGGTCTCCGGAACACTGAAGCTTTCTTT.

The rearrangement uses TRBV6-5 and TRBJ1-5, with TRBD1 matching 7 bases. In germline, CDR1 is MNHEY, CDR2 SVGAGI. The CDR3 covers 15 residues. V lost 5 bases and J lost 0; bases outside the gene matches: 4. The CDR3 loop reads CASSRQGYSNQPQHF. The CDR3 region has the DNA TGTGCCAGCAGTCGACAGGGTTATAGCAATCAGCCCCAGCATTTT.

This clone was counted once. The chain is built from TRBV6-6 and TRBJ2-5, with a weak D call TRBD1 (6 bases). Trimming left V 2 bases short and J 3 bases short, with 16 bases between. Germline CDR1 MNHNY, CDR2 SVGAGI (reference sequence). The CDR3 totals 16 residues. CDR3 region: CASSYPRGTREETQYF. In DNA, the CDR3 is TGTGCCAGCAGTTACCCGAGGGGGACCCGAGAAGAGACCCAGTACTTC.

The chain carries TRBV9 and TRBJ2-5; no firm D call. The CDR3 is 13 amino acids. Germline-derived CDR1 and CDR2 are SGDLS and YYNGEE. V lost 0 bases, J lost 7 bases, and 10 bases lay in between. The CDR3 nucleotides are TGTGCCAGCAGCGTAGAATCGGTGGGGACCCAGTACTTC. Translated: CASSVESVGTQYF.

The chain combines TRBV19 with TRBJ2-5; weak D call: TRBD2 (6 bases). CDR1 LNHDA and CDR2 SQIVND come from the germline V gene (reference sequence). Trimming removed 1 base at V and 9 bases at J, with 12 bases between. This CDR3 contains 13 residues. In DNA, the CDR3 is TGTGCCAGTAGTATAGGGGGGACTTTGTCCCAGTACTTC. This gives the protein CASSIGGTLSQYF. Full variable domain (rest looked up from reference TRBV19 and TRBJ2-5): DGGITQSPKYLFRKEGQNVTLSCEQNLNHDAMYWYRQDPGQGLRLIYYSQIVNDFQKGDIAEGYSVSREKKESFPLTVTSAQKNPTAFYLCASSIGGTLSQYFGPGTRLLVL.

In nucleotides, the CDR3 is TGTGCCAGCAGCCCGGGGGGGTTGTGGAGTCTCAATCAGCCCCAGCATTTT. Translation gives CASSPGGLWSLNQPQHF. The rearrangement joins TRBV5-8 to TRBJ1-5, with D possibly TRBD1 on 5 matching bases. In germline, CDR1 is SGHTS, CDR2 YDEGEE. The CDR3 contains 17 residues. V dropped 4 bases and J dropped 3 bases, with 20 bases sitting between them.

With regard to this clone: Other DNA sequences in this specimen translate into the identical CDR3. CDR3 bases: TGCGCCAGCAGTACTGGACAGGGAGGGGAAAAACTGTTTTTT. Translated: CASSTGQGGEKLFF. The V call is TRBV5-1, the J call TRBJ1-4, with 8 bases fitting TRBD1. The CDR3 covers 14 residues. Unmatched junction bases numbered 8, after V lost 5 bases and J lost 8 bases. Germline lookup yields CDR1 SGHRS and CDR2 YFSETQ.

The rearrangement joins TRBV6-5 to TRBJ2-1; 8 nucleotides match TRBD2. The CDR3 is made up of 12 amino acids. Germline V lookup: CDR1 MNHEY, CDR2 SVGAGI. J lost 7 bases, V lost 4 bases, and 0 bases had no gene match. The DNA for the CDR3 is TGTGCCAGCAGTTTAGCGGGGAATGAGCAGTTCTTC. Translated: CASSLAGNEQFF.